Listed here are 3 T cell receptor beta chains from one sample, sequenced in a study of Ad26.COV2.S vaccination and SARS-CoV-2 variants. TCRdb's table, derived via immunoSEQ multiplex PCR, lists solely in-frame clones and lacks some. This sample has roughly 100,000 clones, with around 80% found just once. Sequencing used peripheral blood, obtained after recovery from COVID-19. These receptors were collected from a human donor who had recovered from COVID-19.

V gene TRBV5-1 combines with J gene TRBJ2-5, with D tentatively TRBD1 (5 bases). CDR3 length equals 15 residues. V was cut by 1 base and J by 5 bases, with 15 bases left in between. Per germline, CDR1 SGHRS and CDR2 YFSETQ. CDR3 protein: CASSLYPGNWETQYF. The CDR3 nucleotides read TGCGCCAGCAGCTTGTATCCAGGGAACTGGGAGACCCAGTACTTC.

The rearrangement joins TRBV5-1 to TRBJ2-7; perhaps TRBD2 as D (5 bases). This CDR3 is 14 amino acids long. From germline, CDR1 is SGHRS and CDR2 YFSETQ. Trimming removed 3 bases at V and 4 bases at J, with 14 bases between. CDR3 coding DNA: TGCGCCAGCAGCTCCGCCACACTAGGGTACGAGCAGTACTTC. This gives the protein CASSSATLGYEQYF.

This clone was recorded once. The J gene is TRBJ1-1, the V gene TRBV6-1, with D unresolved. CDR1 is MNHNS, CDR2 SASEGT, per germline. V lost 1 base, J lost 0 bases, and 9 bases lay in between. CDR3 length equals 15 residues. CDR3 bases: TGTGCCAGCAGTGAAGAGGTCAGATTGAACACTGAAGCTTTCTTT. It specifies CASSEEVRLNTEAFF.